This T cell receptor beta chain was captured in a study of blood T cell repertoires in COVID-19. CDR3 length: 14 amino acids. Per germline, CDR1 SGHTA and CDR2 FQGNSA. Trimming left V 5 bases short and J 3 bases short, with 14 bases between. TCRdb keeps only in-frame clones here, not all; method: immunoSEQ multiplex PCR. This sample has roughly 200,000 clones, with about 93% found just once. Recruited during active infection, patients (from Seattle) were subsequently followed longitudinally. The sample taken for sequencing was peripheral blood. The chain carries TRBV7-2 and TRBJ2-7; D is possibly TRBD1 (5 bases). This sequence originates from a man aged 30 to 39 with COVID-19, enrolled during active disease. CDR3 sequence reads: CASSAADSLYEQYF. As DNA, the CDR3 is TGTGCCAGCAGCGCCGCAGACAGCCTCTACGAGCAGTACTTC.